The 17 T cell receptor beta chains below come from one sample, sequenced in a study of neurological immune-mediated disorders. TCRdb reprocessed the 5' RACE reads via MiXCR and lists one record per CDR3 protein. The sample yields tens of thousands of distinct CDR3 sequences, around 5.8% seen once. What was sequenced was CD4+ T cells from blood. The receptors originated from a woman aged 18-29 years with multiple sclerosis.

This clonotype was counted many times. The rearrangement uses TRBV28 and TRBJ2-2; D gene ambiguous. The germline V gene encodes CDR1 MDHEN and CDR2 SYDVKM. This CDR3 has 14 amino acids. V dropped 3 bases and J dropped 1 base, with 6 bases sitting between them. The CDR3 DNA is TGTGCCAGCAGTTTTTGGGGGAACACCGGGGAGCTGTTTTTT. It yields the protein CASSFWGNTGELFF.

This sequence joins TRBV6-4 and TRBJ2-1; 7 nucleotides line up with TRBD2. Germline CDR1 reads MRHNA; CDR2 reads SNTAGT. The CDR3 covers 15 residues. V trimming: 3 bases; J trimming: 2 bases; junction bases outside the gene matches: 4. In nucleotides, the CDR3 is TGTGCCAGCAGTGAGAGGGCGGGAGCCTACAATGAGCAGTTCTTC. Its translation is CASSERAGAYNEQFF.

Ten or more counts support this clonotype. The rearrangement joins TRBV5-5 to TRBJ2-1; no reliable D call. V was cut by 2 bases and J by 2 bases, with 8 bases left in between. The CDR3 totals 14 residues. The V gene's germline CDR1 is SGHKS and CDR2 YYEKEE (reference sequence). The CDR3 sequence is CASSLEGTYNEQFF. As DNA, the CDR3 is TGTGCCAGCAGCTTAGAAGGGACCTACAATGAGCAGTTCTTC.

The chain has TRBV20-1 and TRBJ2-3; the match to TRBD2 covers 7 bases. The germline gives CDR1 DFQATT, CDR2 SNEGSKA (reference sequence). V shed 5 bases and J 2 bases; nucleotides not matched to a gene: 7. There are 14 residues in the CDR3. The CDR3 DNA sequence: TGCAGTGCTCCGCTAGCGGCATCCACAGATACGCAGTATTTT. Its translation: CSAPLAASTDTQYF.

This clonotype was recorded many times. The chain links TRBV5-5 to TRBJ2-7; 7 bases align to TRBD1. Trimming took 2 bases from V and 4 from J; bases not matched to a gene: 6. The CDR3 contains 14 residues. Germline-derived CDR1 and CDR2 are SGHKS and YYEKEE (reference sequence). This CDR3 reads CASSFNRGRYEQYF. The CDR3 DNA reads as TGTGCCAGCAGCTTTAACAGGGGCAGGTACGAGCAGTACTTC.

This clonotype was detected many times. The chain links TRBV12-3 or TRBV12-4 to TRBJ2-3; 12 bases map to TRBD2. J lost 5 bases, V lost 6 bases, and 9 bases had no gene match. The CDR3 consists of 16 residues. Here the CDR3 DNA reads TGTGCCAGCAGGCATCTAGCGGGAGGGCCTCAAGATACGCAGTATTTT. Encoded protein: CASRHLAGGPQDTQYF.

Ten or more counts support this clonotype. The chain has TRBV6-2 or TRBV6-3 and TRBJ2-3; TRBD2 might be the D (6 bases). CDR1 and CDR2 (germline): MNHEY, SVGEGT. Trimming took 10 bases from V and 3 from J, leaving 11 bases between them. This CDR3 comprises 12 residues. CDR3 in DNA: TGTGCCATCCGGGACTGGACAGATACGCAGTATTTT. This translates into CAIRDWTDTQYF.

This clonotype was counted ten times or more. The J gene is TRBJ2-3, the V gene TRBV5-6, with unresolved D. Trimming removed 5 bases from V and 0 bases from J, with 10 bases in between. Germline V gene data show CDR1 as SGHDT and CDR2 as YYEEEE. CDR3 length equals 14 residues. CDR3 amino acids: CASRQRVSTDTQYF. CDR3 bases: TGTGCCAGCAGACAGAGAGTCAGCACAGATACGCAGTATTTT. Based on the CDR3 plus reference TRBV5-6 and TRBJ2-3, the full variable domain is DAGVTQSPTHLIKTRGQQVTLRCSPKSGHDTVSWYQQALGQGPQFIFQYYEEEERQRGNFPDRFSGHQFPNYSSELNVNALLLGDSALYLCASRQRVSTDTQYFGPGTRLTVL.

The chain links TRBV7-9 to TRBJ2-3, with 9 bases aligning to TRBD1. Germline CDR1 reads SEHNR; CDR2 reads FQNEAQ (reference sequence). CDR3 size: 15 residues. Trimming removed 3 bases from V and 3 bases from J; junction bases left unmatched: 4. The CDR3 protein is CASSFGTGKTDTQYF. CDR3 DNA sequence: TGTGCCAGCAGCTTCGGGACAGGGAAGACAGATACGCAGTATTTT.

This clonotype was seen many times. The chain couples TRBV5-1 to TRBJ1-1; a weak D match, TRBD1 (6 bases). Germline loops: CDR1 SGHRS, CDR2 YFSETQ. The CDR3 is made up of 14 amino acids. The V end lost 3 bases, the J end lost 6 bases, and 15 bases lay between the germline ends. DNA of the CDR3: TGCGCCAGCAGCTGGATAGCAGGGGTGGCTGAAGCTTTCTTT. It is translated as CASSWIAGVAEAFF. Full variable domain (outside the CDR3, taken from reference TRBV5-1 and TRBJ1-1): KAGVTQTPRYLIKTRGQQVTLSCSPISGHRSVSWYQQTPGQGLQFLFEYFSETQRNKGNFPGRFSGRQFSNSRSEMNVSTLELGDSALYLCASSWIAGVAEAFFGQGTRLTVV.

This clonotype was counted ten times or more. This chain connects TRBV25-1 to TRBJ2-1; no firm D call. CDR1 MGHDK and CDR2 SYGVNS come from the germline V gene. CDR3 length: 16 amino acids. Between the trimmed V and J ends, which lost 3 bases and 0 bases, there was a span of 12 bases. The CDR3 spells CASSDHYKHSYNEQFF. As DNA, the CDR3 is TGTGCCAGCAGTGACCATTACAAGCACTCCTACAATGAGCAGTTCTTC.

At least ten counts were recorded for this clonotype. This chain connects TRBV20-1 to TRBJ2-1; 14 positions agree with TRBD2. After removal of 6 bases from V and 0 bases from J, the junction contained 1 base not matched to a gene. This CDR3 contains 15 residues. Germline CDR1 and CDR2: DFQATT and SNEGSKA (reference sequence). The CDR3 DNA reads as TGCAGTGCAGGGACTAGCGGGAGCTCCTACAATGAGCAGTTCTTC. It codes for CSAGTSGSSYNEQFF.

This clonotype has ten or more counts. The CDR3: CASNPGASYEQYV. The CDR3 coding sequence is TGTGCCAGCAACCCCGGGGCCTCCTACGAGCAGTACGTC. The V call is TRBV6-2 or TRBV6-3, the J call TRBJ2-7; D might be TRBD1 or TRBD2, each matching 5 bases. CDR3 length: 13 residues. Per germline, CDR1 MNHEY and CDR2 SVGEGT. Trimming removed 7 bases at V and 0 bases at J, with 10 bases between.

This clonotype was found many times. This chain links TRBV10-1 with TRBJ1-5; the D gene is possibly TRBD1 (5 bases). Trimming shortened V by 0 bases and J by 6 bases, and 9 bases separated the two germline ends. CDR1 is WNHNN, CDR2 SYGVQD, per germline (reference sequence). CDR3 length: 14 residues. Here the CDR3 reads CASSESGVGQPQHF. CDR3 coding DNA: TGCGCCAGCAGTGAGTCAGGGGTAGGTCAGCCCCAGCATTTT.

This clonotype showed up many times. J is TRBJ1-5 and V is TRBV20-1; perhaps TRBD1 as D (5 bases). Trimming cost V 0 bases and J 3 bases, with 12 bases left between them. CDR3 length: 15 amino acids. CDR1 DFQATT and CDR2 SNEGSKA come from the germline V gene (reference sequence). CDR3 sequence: CSAREVRGPNQPQHF. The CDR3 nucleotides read TGCAGTGCTAGAGAGGTTCGGGGACCCAATCAGCCCCAGCATTTT.

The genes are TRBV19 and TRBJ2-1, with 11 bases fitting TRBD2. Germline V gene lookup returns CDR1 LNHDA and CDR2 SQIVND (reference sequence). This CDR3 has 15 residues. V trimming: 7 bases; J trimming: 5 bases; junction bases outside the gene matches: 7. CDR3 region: CASIPGTSGHNEQFF. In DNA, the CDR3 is TGTGCCAGTATCCCCGGGACTAGCGGACACAATGAGCAGTTCTTC.

CDR3 protein: CASSPLNTEAFF. In DNA, the CDR3 is TGTGCCAGCAGCCCACTGAACACTGAAGCTTTCTTT. This rearrangement joins TRBV9 to TRBJ1-1; D is uncertain. CDR1 and CDR2 from the germline V gene are SGDLS and YYNGEE. V lost 4 bases to trimming and J lost 0 bases, with 4 bases between them. This CDR3 is built from 12 residues.